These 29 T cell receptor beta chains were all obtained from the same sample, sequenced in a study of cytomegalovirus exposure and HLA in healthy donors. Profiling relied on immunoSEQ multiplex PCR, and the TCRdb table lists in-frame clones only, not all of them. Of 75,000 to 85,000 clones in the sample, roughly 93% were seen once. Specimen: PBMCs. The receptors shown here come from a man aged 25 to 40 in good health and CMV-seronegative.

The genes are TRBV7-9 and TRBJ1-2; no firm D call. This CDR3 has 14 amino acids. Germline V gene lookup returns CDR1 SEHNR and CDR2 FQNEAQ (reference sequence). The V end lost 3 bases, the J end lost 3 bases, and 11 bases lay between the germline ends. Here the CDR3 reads CASSFRGIDYGYTF. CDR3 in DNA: TGTGCCAGCAGCTTTCGGGGAATTGACTATGGCTACACCTTC.

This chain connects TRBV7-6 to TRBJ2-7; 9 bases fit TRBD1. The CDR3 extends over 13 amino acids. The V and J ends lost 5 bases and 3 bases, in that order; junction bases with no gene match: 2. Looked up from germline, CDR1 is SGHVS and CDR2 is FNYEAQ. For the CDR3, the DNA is TGTGCCAGCAGCCCGGACAGGGGCTACGAGCAGTACTTC. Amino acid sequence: CASSPDRGYEQYF.

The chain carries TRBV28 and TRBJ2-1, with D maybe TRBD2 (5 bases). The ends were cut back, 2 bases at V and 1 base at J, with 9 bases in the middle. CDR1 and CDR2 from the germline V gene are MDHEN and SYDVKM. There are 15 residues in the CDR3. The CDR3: CASSLVGASYNEQFF. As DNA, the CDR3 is TGTGCCAGCAGTTTAGTGGGAGCTTCCTACAATGAGCAGTTCTTC. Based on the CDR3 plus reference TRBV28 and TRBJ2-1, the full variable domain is DVKVTQSSRYLVKRTGEKVFLECVQDMDHENMFWYRQDPGLGLRLIYFSYDVKMKEKGDIPEGYSVSREKKERFSLILESASTNQTSMYLCASSLVGASYNEQFFGPGTRLTVL.

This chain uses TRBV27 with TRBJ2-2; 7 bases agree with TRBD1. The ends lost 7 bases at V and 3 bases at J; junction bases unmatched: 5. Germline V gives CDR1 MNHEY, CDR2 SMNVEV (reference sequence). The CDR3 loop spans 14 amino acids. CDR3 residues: CASKPGTDTGELFF. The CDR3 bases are TGTGCCAGCAAGCCCGGGACAGACACCGGGGAGCTGTTTTTT.

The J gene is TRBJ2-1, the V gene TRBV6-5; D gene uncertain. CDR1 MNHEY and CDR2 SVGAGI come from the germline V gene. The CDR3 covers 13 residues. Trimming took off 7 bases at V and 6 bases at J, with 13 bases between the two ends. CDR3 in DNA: TGTGCCAGCACACGGGTCGGCGGCAATGAGCAGTTCTTC. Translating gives CASTRVGGNEQFF.

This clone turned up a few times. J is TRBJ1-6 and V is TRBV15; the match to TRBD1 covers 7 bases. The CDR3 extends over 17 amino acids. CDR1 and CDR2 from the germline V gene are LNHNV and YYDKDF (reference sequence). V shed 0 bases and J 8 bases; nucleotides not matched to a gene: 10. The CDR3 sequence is CATSRDLAGTVDSPLHF. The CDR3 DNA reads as TGTGCCACCAGCAGAGATCTGGCGGGGACAGTCGATTCACCCCTCCACTTT.

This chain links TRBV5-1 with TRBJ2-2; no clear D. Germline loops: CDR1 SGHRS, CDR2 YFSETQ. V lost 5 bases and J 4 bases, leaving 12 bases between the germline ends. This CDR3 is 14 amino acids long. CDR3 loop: CASRVEDTTGELFF. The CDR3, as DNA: TGCGCCAGCAGGGTTGAGGATACCACCGGGGAGCTGTTTTTT.

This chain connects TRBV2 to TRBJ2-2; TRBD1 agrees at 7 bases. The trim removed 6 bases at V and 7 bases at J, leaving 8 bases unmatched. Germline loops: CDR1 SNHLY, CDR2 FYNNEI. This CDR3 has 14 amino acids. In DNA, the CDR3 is TGTGCCAGCAGGTGGACAGGACCCCACGGGGAGCTGTTTTTT. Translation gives CASRWTGPHGELFF.

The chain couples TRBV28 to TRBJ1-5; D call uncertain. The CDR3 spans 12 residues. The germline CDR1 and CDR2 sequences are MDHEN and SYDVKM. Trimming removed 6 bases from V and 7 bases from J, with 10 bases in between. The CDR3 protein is CASSQQAQPQHF. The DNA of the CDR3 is TGTGCCAGCAGCCAGCAGGCCCAGCCCCAGCATTTT.

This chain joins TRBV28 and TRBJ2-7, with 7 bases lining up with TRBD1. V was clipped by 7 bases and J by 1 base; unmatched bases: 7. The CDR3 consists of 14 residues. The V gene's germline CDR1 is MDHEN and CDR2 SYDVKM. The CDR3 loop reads CASTNRGWSYEQYF. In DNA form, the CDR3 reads TGTGCCAGCACGAACAGGGGTTGGTCCTACGAGCAGTACTTC.

The CDR3 DNA reads TGTGCCACCAGCAGAGTATTGGGCGCGACGAACACTGAAGCTTTCTTT. This sequence encodes CATSRVLGATNTEAFF. This chain links TRBV15 with TRBJ1-1; no reliable D call. The germline V gene encodes CDR1 LNHNV and CDR2 YYDKDF (reference sequence). V was shortened by 1 base and J by 1 base, with 13 bases between the two germline ends. There are 16 residues in the CDR3.

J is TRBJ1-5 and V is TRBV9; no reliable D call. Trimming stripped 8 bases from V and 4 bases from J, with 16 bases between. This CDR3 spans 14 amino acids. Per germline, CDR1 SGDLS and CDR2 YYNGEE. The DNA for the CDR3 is TGTGCCAGAGAAAGCGGGCCACCTAATCAGCCCCAGCATTTT. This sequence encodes CARESGPPNQPQHF.

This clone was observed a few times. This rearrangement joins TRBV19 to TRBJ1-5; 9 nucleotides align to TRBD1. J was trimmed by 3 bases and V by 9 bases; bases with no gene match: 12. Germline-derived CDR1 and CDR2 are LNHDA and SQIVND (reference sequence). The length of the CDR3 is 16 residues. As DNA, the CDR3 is TGTGCCAGCAAAAGGCTGGACAGGGGAGACAATCAGCCCCAGCATTTT. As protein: CASKRLDRGDNQPQHF. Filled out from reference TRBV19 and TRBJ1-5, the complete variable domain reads DGGITQSPKYLFRKEGQNVTLSCEQNLNHDAMYWYRQDPGQGLRLIYYSQIVNDFQKGDIAEGYSVSREKKESFPLTVTSAQKNPTAFYLCASKRLDRGDNQPQHFGDGTRLSIL.

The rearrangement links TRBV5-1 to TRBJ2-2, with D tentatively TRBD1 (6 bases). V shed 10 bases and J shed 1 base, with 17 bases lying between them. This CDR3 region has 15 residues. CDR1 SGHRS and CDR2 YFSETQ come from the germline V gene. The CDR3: CAGSPRGGNTGELFF. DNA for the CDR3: TGCGCCGGATCACCTCGAGGGGGGAACACCGGGGAGCTGTTTTTT.

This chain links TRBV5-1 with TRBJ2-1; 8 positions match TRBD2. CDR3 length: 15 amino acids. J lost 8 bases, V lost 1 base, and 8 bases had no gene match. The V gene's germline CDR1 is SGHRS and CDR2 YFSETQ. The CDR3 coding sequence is TGCGCCAGCAGCTTGCTTGGGACTAGGGTTGATGAGCAGTTCTTC. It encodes CASSLLGTRVDEQFF. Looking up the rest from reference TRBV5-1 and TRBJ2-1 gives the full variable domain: KAGVTQTPRYLIKTRGQQVTLSCSPISGHRSVSWYQQTPGQGLQFLFEYFSETQRNKGNFPGRFSGRQFSNSRSEMNVSTLELGDSALYLCASSLLGTRVDEQFFGPGTRLTVL.

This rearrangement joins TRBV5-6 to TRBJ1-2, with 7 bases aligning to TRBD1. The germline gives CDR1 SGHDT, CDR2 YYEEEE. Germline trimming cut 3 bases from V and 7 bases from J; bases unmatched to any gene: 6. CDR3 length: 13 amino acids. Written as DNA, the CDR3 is TGTGCCAGCAGCTCAGGGGGTGTCTCTGGCTACACCTTC. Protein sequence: CASSSGGVSGYTF.

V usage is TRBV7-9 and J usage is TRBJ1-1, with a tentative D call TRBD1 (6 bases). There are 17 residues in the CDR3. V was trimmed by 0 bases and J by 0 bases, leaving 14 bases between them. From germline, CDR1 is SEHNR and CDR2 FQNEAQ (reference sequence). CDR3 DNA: TGTGCCAGCAGCTTAGCCGAAACCGGGACATTGAACACTGAAGCTTTCTTT. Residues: CASSLAETGTLNTEAFF.

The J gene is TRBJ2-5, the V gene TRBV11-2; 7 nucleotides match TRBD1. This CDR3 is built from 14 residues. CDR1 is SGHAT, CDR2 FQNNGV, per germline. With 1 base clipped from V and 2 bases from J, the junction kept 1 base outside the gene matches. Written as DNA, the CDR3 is TGTGCCAGCAGCTTAGTGGGACAGCAAGAGACCCAGTACTTC. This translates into CASSLVGQQETQYF.

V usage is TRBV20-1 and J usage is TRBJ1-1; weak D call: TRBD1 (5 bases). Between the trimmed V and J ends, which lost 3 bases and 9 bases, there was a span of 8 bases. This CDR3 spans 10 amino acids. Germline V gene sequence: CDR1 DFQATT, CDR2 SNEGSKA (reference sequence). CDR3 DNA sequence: TGCAGTGCTAGCGGACACAAAGCTTTCTTT. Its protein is CSASGHKAFF.

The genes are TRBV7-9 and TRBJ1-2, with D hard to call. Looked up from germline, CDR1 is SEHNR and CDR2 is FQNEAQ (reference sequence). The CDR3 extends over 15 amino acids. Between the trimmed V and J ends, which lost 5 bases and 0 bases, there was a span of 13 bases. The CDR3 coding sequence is TGTGCCAGCAGCCCCTTCGGGAACACTAACTATGGCTACACCTTC. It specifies CASSPFGNTNYGYTF.

CDR3 protein: CASSLDPGEAYEQYF. The CDR3 nucleotides read TGTGCCAGCAGCTTGGATCCGGGAGAAGCCTACGAGCAGTACTTC. V and J are TRBV5-4 and TRBJ2-7, with D tentatively TRBD2 (6 bases). V was shortened by 0 bases and J by 2 bases, with 12 bases between the two germline ends. Germline-derived CDR1 and CDR2 are SGHNT and YYREEE (reference sequence). This CDR3 has 15 residues. Looking up the rest from reference TRBV5-4 and TRBJ2-7 gives the full variable domain: ETGVTQSPTHLIKTRGQQVTLRCSSQSGHNTVSWYQQALGQGPQFIFQYYREEENGRGNFPPRFSGLQFPNYSSELNVNALELDDSALYLCASSLDPGEAYEQYFGPGTRLTVT.

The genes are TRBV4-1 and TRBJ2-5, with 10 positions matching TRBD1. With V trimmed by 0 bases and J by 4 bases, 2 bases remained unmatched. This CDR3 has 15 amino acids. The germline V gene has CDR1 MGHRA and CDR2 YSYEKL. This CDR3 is CASSQDGTGVETQYF. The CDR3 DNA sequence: TGCGCCAGCAGCCAAGACGGGACAGGGGTAGAGACCCAGTACTTC.

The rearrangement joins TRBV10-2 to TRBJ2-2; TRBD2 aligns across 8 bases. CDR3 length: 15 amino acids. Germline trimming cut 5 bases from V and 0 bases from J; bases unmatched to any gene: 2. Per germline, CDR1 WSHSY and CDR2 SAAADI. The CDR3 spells CASSSGRANTGELFF. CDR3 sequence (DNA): TGCGCCAGCAGTTCCGGGAGGGCGAACACCGGGGAGCTGTTTTTT.

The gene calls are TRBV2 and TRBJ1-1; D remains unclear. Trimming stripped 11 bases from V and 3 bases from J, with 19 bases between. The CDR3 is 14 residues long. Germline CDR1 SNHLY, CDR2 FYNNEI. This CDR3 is CAPPRSERDTEAFF. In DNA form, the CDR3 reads TGTGCCCCTCCTAGGTCAGAACGGGACACTGAAGCTTTCTTT.

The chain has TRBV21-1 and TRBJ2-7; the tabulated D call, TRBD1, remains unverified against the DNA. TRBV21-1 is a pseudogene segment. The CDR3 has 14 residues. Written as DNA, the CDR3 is TGTGCCAGCAGCGAGATCAGGGGTAGCCACGAGCAGTACTTC. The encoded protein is CASSEIRGSHEQYF.

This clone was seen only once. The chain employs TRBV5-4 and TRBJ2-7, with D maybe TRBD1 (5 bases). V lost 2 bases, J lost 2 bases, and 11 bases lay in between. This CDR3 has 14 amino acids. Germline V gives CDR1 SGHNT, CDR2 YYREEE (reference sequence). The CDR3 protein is CASSFSPGTYEQYF. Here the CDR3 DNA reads TGTGCCAGCAGCTTTAGTCCAGGGACCTACGAGCAGTACTTC.

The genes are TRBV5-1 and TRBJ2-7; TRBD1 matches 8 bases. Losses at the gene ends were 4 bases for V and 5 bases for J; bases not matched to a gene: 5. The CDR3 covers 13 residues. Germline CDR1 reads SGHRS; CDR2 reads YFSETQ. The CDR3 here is CASSKDRVDEQYF. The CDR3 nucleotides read TGCGCCAGCAGCAAGGACAGGGTCGACGAGCAGTACTTC.

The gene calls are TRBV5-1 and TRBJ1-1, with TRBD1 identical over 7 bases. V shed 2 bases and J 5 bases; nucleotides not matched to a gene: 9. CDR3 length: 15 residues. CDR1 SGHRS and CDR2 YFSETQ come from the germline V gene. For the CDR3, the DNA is TGCGCCAGCAGCTTCACAGGGGTGATGGAGACTGAAGCTTTCTTT. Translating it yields CASSFTGVMETEAFF.

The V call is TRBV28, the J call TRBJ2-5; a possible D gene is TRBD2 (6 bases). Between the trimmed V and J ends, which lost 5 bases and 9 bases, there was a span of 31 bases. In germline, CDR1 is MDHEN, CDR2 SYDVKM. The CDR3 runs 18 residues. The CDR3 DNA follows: TGTGCCAGCAGTCAGATCGGGTCCTGGAGGGAGCCCTCTGGGGCCCAGTACTTC. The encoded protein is CASSQIGSWREPSGAQYF. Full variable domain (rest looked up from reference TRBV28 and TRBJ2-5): DVKVTQSSRYLVKRTGEKVFLECVQDMDHENMFWYRQDPGLGLRLIYFSYDVKMKEKGDIPEGYSVSREKKERFSLILESASTNQTSMYLCASSQIGSWREPSGAQYFGPGTRLLVL.